Each of the 16 T cell receptor beta chains below was sequenced from the same sample in a study of T-cell reconstitution after alpha-beta-depleted transplantation in children. Unique molecular identifiers were incorporated when the TCRbeta library was constructed. In TCRdb, the PCR reads were re-called with MiXCR into one record per CDR3 protein. The repertoire has about 420,000 distinct CDR3 sequences, 11% of them found once; the top ten carry over 4.5%. The specimen was PBMCs from the stem cell graft donor, collected from the stem cell graft. These receptors came from a human donor who donated a stem cell graft to a child with acute myeloid leukemia.

The chain has TRBV20-1 and TRBJ2-7, with 7 positions matching TRBD2. With 1 base clipped from V and 2 bases from J, the junction kept 2 bases outside the gene matches. Germline values: CDR1 DFQATT, CDR2 SNEGSKA (reference sequence). CDR3 length: 13 residues. Written as DNA, the CDR3 is TGCAGTGCTAGAGTTGCGGGAGCCTACGAGCAGTACTTC. Protein sequence: CSARVAGAYEQYF.

This clonotype has a count of ten or more. J is TRBJ2-2 and V is TRBV5-1, with D unresolved. Germline CDR1 reads SGHRS; CDR2 reads YFSETQ. The CDR3 is 15 residues long. Deletions cut 1 base from V and 3 bases from J, with 10 bases between. The chain's CDR3 is CASSLSSRDTGELFF. CDR3 sequence (DNA): TGCGCCAGCAGCTTGTCGTCCCGGGACACCGGGGAGCTGTTTTTT.

The V call is TRBV20-1, the J call TRBJ2-3, with 8 bases identical to TRBD2. There are 15 residues in the CDR3. Losses at the gene ends were 6 bases for V and 0 bases for J; bases not matched to a gene: 8. CDR1 is DFQATT and CDR2 is SNEGSKA in the germline V gene (reference sequence). Here the CDR3 DNA reads TGCAGTGCCCCCCGAGCGGGGGCTAGCACAGATACGCAGTATTTT. As protein: CSAPRAGASTDTQYF.

This clonotype showed up many times. This sequence joins TRBV5-6 and TRBJ2-5; D is uncertain. The CDR3 loop spans 14 amino acids. The ends were cut back, 4 bases at V and 6 bases at J, with 16 bases in the middle. Germline CDR1 SGHDT, CDR2 YYEEEE. This CDR3 is CASSRQWNAKTQYF. CDR3 coding DNA: TGTGCCAGCAGCCGCCAATGGAACGCAAAGACCCAGTACTTC.

This clonotype occurred many times. This sequence joins TRBV7-2 and TRBJ2-1; D perhaps matches TRBD1 (5 bases). Germline V CDR1 and CDR2: SGHTA, FQGNSA. This CDR3 has 15 amino acids. V was shortened by 8 bases and J by 0 bases, with 14 bases between the two germline ends. CDR3 in DNA: TGTGCCAGCGGACAAGGGCCGAGCTCCTACAATGAGCAGTTCTTC. Amino acids: CASGQGPSSYNEQFF.

The V call is TRBV9, the J call TRBJ2-3, with no clear D. Trimming took 5 bases from V and 2 from J, leaving 12 bases between them. The CDR3 has 14 residues. In germline, CDR1 is SGDLS, CDR2 YYNGEE. CDR3 loop: CASSEDRATDTQYF. Written as DNA, the CDR3 is TGTGCCAGCAGTGAAGATAGGGCCACAGATACGCAGTATTTT.

The chain couples TRBV5-5 to TRBJ2-3; a possible D gene is TRBD2 (5 bases). Germline V gene sequence: CDR1 SGHKS, CDR2 YYEKEE (reference sequence). Between the trimmed V and J ends, which lost 7 bases and 2 bases, there was a span of 14 bases. CDR3 length: 14 residues. The CDR3: CASLSGGYTDTQYF. The CDR3 DNA reads TGTGCCAGCCTCTCAGGCGGGTACACAGATACGCAGTATTTT.

The V call is TRBV6-2 or TRBV6-3, the J call TRBJ2-7; D might be TRBD1 or TRBD2, each matching 5 bases. The V and J ends lost 7 bases and 3 bases respectively, with 19 bases between them. Germline lookup yields CDR1 MNHEY and CDR2 SVGEGT. CDR3 length equals 15 residues. CDR3 nucleotide sequence: TGTGCCAGCACTCCCCGGGGCCGTGCGGACTACGAGCAGTACTTC. Translated: CASTPRGRADYEQYF.

This clonotype was seen only a few times. The V call is TRBV20-1, the J call TRBJ2-1; 11 bases fit TRBD1. V lost 6 bases, J lost 2 bases, and 6 bases stayed unmatched. The CDR3 has 15 amino acids. In germline, CDR1 is DFQATT, CDR2 SNEGSKA (reference sequence). The CDR3 DNA is TGCAGTGCAATCCCGGACAGGGGGCCCTACAATGAGCAGTTCTTC. This encodes CSAIPDRGPYNEQFF.

DNA for the CDR3: TGTGCCAGCAGTTACTCGAGTAATGGGGATTTTTTAAATGAGCAGTTCTTC. Protein product: CASSYSSNGDFLNEQFF. This chain uses TRBV6-5 with TRBJ2-1; D is uncertain. The CDR3 has 17 residues. Between the trimmed V and J ends, which lost 0 bases and 7 bases, there was a span of 19 bases. CDR1 is MNHEY, CDR2 SVGAGI, per germline.

Points on this clonotype: A junction boundary mismatches the germline segment, possibly from a read error. This chain links TRBV12-5 with TRBJ2-6; D is uncertain. CDR1 and CDR2 from the germline V gene are LGHNT and FRNRAP. The CDR3 covers 13 residues. CDR3 protein: CASGLAGANVLTF. The DNA for the CDR3 is TGTGCTAGTGGGTTGGCTGGGGCCAACGTCCTGACTTTC.

The table lists this clonotype with a few counts. The chain joins TRBV10-3 to TRBJ2-2; TRBD2 aligns across 8 bases. J lost 4 bases, V lost 7 bases, and 5 bases had no gene match. Germline assignment: CDR1 ENHRY and CDR2 SYGVKD. CDR3 length: 14 residues. CDR3: CAITPGGGTGELFF. CDR3 in DNA: TGTGCCATCACGCCGGGGGGGGGCACCGGGGAGCTGTTTTTT.

The chain links TRBV7-2 to TRBJ2-3; TRBD2 agrees at 8 bases. The V segment lost 5 bases and the J segment 5 bases; nucleotides outside the gene matches: 6. The CDR3 spans 14 residues. Germline V lookup: CDR1 SGHTA, CDR2 FQGNSA. As DNA, the CDR3 is TGTGCCAGCAGCCCGGGACTAGAAGTAGATACGCAGTATTTT. It codes for CASSPGLEVDTQYF.

The V gene is TRBV24-1, the J gene TRBJ2-3; D is uncertain. Germline lookup yields CDR1 KGHDR and CDR2 SFDVKD. The CDR3 is 13 residues long. The V and J ends lost 7 bases and 0 bases respectively, with 7 bases between them. In nucleotides, the CDR3 is TGTGCCACCAGGTCGGCAAGCACAGATACGCAGTATTTT. Its protein product is CATRSASTDTQYF.

This chain links TRBV11-2 with TRBJ2-6, with a weak D call TRBD1 (6 bases). Germline CDR1 is SGHAT and CDR2 is FQNNGV. Trimming removed 5 bases at V and 17 bases at J, with 22 bases between. The CDR3 is 14 amino acids. In nucleotides, the CDR3 is TGTGCCAGCAGCACGACCGGGACACCGAGAGCCTTGACTTTC. Translation gives CASSTTGTPRALTF.

In this sample, this clonotype turned up many times. One end of the junction varies from germline; a read error may be responsible. V and J are TRBV11-3 and TRBJ1-2, with D tentatively TRBD1 (5 bases). Per germline, CDR1 SGHNT and CDR2 YENEEA. The CDR3 contains 12 residues. CDR3 protein: CASSPMGPPSAF. CDR3 nucleotide sequence: TGTGCCAGCAGCCCGATGGGACCCCCGAGCGCCTTC.